Detailed here is one T cell receptor beta chain. This record belongs to a study of blood T cell repertoires in COVID-19. TCRdb keeps only in-frame clones here, not all; method: immunoSEQ multiplex PCR. The profile shows 130,000 or so clones, around 88% of them singletons. The CDR3 has 15 amino acids. Per the germline V gene, CDR1 is SGHAT and CDR2 is FQNNGV. V was cut by 5 bases and J by 0 bases, with 13 bases left in between. The TCR originated in a man between 60 and 70 years old with COVID-19, enrolled during active disease. The chain couples TRBV11-2 to TRBJ1-1; possibly TRBD1 for D (5 bases). The sequenced sample consisted of peripheral blood. The CDR3 DNA reads as TGTGCCAGCAGCCGCGACAGTACAATGAACACTGAAGCTTTCTTT. Its protein product is CASSRDSTMNTEAFF. The whole variable domain, remainder taken from reference TRBV11-2 and TRBJ1-1, is EAGVAQSPRYKIIEKRQSVAFWCNPISGHATLYWYQQILGQGPKLLIQFQNNGVVDDSQLPKDRFSAERLKGVDSTLKIQPAKLEDSAVYLCASSRDSTMNTEAFFGQGTRLTVV.